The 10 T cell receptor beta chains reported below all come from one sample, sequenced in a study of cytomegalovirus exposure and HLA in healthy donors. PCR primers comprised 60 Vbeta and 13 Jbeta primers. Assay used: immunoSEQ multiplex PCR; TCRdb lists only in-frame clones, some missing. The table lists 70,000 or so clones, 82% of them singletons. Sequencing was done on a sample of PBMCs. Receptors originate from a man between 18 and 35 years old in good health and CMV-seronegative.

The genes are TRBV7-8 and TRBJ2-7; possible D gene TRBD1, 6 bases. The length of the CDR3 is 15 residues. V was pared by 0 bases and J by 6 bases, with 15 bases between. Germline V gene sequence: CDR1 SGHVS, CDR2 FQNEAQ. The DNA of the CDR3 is TGTGCCAGCAGCTTAGCCTCCTCAGGGGAGTTCGAGCAGTACTTC. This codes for CASSLASSGEFEQYF.

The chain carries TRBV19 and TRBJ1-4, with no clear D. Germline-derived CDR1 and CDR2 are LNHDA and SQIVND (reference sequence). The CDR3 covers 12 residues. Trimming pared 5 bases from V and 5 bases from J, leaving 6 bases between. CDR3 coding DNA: TGTGCCAGTAGTGGAGTGAATGAAAAACTGTTTTTT. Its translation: CASSGVNEKLFF.

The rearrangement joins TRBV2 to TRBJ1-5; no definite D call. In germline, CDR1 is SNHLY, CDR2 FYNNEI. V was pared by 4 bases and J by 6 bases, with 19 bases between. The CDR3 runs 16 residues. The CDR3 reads CASSGKRLGGFQPQHF. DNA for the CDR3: TGTGCCAGCAGTGGGAAAAGGCTCGGAGGGTTTCAGCCCCAGCATTTT. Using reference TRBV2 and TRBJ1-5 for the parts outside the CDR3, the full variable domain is EPEVTQTPSHQVTQMGQEVILRCVPISNHLYFYWYRQILGQKVEFLVSFYNNEISEKSEIFDDQFSVERPDGSNFTLKIRSTKLEDSAMYFCASSGKRLGGFQPQHFGDGTRLSIL.

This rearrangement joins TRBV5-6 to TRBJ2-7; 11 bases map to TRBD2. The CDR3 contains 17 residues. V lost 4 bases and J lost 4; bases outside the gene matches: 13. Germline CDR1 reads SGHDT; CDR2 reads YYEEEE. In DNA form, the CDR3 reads TGTGCCAGCAGCCTGAGGGTAGCGGGAGGGTCAAGGTACGAGCAGTACTTC. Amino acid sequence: CASSLRVAGGSRYEQYF.

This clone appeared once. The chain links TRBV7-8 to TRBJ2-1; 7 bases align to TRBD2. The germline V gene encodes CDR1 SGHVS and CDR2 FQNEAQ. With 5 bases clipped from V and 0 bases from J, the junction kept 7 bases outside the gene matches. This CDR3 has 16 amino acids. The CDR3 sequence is CASSKTSASSYNEQFF. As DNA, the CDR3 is TGTGCCAGCAGCAAAACTAGCGCGAGCTCCTACAATGAGCAGTTCTTC.

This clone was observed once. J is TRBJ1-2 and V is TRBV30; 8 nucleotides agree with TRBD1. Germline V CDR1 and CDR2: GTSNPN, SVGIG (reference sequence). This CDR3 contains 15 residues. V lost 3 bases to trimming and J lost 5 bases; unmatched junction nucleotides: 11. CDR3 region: CAWRSQQGVGYGYTF. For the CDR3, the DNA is TGTGCCTGGAGATCCCAACAGGGGGTCGGGTATGGCTACACCTTC. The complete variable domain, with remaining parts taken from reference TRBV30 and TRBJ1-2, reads SQTIHQWPATLVQPVGSPLSLECTVEGTSNPNLYWYRQAAGRGLQLLFYSVGIGQISSEVPQNLSASRPQDRQFILSSKKLLLSDSGFYLCAWRSQQGVGYGYTFGSGTRLTVV.

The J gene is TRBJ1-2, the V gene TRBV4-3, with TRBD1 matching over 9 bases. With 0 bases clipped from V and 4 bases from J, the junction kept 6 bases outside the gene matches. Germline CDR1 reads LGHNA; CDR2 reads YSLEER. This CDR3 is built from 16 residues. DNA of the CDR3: TGCGCCAGCAGCCAAGACCGGGGACAGGGAACCTATGGCTACACCTTC. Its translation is CASSQDRGQGTYGYTF.

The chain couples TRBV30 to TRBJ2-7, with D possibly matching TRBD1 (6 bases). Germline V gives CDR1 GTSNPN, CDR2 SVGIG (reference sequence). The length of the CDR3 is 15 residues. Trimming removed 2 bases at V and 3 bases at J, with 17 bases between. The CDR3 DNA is TGTGCCTGGAGTCCAGGGGACCCTTCTCTCTACGAGCAGTACTTC. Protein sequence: CAWSPGDPSLYEQYF.

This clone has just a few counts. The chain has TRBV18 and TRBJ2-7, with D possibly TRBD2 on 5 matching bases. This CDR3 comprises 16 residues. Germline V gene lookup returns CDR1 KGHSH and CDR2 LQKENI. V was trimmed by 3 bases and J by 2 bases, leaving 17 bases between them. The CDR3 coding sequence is TGTGCCAGCTCACCCTTAATCAGCGGACGGGCCTACGAGCAGTACTTC. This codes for CASSPLISGRAYEQYF. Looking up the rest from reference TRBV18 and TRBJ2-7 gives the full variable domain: NAGVMQNPRHLVRRRGQEARLRCSPMKGHSHVYWYRQLPEEGLKFMVYLQKENIIDESGMPKERFSAEFPKEGPSILRIQQVVRGDSAAYFCASSPLISGRAYEQYFGPGTRLTVT.

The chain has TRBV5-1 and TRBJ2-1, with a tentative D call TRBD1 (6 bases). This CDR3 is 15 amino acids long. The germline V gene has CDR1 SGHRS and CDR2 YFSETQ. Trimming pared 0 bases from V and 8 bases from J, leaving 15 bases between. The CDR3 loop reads CASSLAQTGIHEQFF. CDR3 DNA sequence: TGCGCCAGCAGCTTGGCACAAACAGGGATTCATGAGCAGTTCTTC.